This is a list of T cell receptor beta chains from one sample in a study of cytomegalovirus exposure and HLA in healthy donors. Method: immunoSEQ multiplex PCR; TCRdb's copy keeps in-frame clones and lacks some. The repertoire holds some 100,000 clones, with about four fifths as singletons. Material: PBMCs. The receptor set was obtained from a man between 18 and 29 years old in good health and CMV-seronegative. The CDR3 runs from the conserved cysteine through the conserved F or W. D genes are given only for firm matches. Only some rows state a clone size, as once, few, many or a class for expanded clones.

J,V,size,D,DNA,CDR3
TRBJ1-3,TRBV6-6,once,TRBD1,TGTGCCAGCAGGGGACAGGGAATTGGAAACACCATATATTTT,CASRGQGIGNTIYF
TRBJ1-2,TRBV19,once,-,TGTGCCAGTAGTATAGCAAGACTCTATGGCTACACCTTC,CASSIARLYGYTF
TRBJ2-5,TRBV7-6,few,-,TGTGCCAGCCAAAAGGGGCAACTACAAGAGACCCAGTACTTC,CASQKGQLQETQYF
TRBJ2-1,TRBV6-5,once,-,TGTGCCAGCAGTAGCTCTAGGGGCGGTGAGCAGTTCTTC,CASSSSRGGEQFF
TRBJ2-7,TRBV7-6,-,TRBD1,TGTGCCAGCAGCTCACGACAGGGGGCCTACGAGCAGTACTTC,CASSSRQGAYEQYF
TRBJ1-5,TRBV7-9,once,-,TGTTCCAGCAGCCGAGGAGGTCAGCCCCAGCATTTT,CSSSRGGQPQHF
TRBJ2-4,TRBV9,once,-,TGTGCCAGCAGCGTAGCCCAAGGGAGAGCCAACATTCAGTACTTC,CASSVAQGRANIQYF
TRBJ2-6,TRBV5-1,-,-,TGCGCCAGCAGCTCCCGCGCGTTATCTGGGGCCAACGTCCTGACTTTC,CASSSRALSGANVLTF
TRBJ2-1,TRBV6-6,-,TRBD2,TGTGCCAGCAGCCCACTAGCGGATTACTACAATGAGCAGTTCTTC,CASSPLADYYNEQFF
TRBJ2-7,TRBV9,-,TRBD2,TGTGCCAGCTCGGATAGCGGGAAAGGTTCCTACGAGCAGTACTTC,CASSDSGKGSYEQYF
TRBJ1-2,TRBV6-1,-,-,TGTGCCAGCAGAGCTCCGACTAACTATGGCTACACCTTC,CASRAPTNYGYTF